This T cell receptor (beta chain) was identified in a study of blood T cells in healthy people across ages. The wider study: There was about one barcoded beta molecule captured by template switching per two T cells.

A second PCR, run for roughly 7 to 11 cycles, used a sample-barcoded 5' primer plus a J-beta primer mix. Researchers report that each sample yielded at least 2.5 million CDR3-containing paired-end reads. Each CDR3 protein gets one entry after TCRdb re-called the 5' RACE reads with MiXCR. In the table there are more than 800,000 distinct CDR3 sequences, 45% of which are singletons. Study-wide results and limits: Per million T cells, TCR beta diversity dropped about linearly as age rose.

The CDR3 has 17 residues. The V and J ends lost 0 bases and 3 bases respectively, with 16 bases between them. Germline V gene lookup returns CDR1 LGHDT and CDR2 YNNKEL (reference sequence). Concerning this clonotype: What it binds is not known.

This receptor was obtained from a woman in her fifties or sixties in good health. The V and J genes are TRBV3-1 and TRBJ2-3; perhaps TRBD2 as D (6 bases). Sequenced: blood. CDR3 amino acids: CASSQDLGGLSTDTQYF. The CDR3 DNA follows: TGTGCCAGCAGCCAAGATTTGGGGGGACTCAGTACAGATACGCAGTATTTT.